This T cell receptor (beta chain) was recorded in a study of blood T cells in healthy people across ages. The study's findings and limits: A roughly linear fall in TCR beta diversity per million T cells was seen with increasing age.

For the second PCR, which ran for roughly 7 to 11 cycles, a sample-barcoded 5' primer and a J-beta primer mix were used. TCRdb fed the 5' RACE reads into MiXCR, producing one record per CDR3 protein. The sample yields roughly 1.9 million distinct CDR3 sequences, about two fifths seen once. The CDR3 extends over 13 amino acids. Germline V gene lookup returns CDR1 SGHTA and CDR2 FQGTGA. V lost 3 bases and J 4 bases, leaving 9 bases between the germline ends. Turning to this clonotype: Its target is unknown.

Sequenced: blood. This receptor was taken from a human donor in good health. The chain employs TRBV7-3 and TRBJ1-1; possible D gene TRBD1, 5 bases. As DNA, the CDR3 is TGTGCCAGCAGCTTTACGGGGCGCACTGAAGCTTTCTTT. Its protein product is CASSFTGRTEAFF. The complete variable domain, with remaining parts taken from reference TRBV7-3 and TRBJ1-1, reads GAGVSQTPSNKVTEKGKYVELRCDPISGHTALYWYRQSLGQGPEFLIYFQGTGAADDSGLPNDRFFAVRPEGSVSTLKIQRTERGDSAVYLCASSFTGRTEAFFGQGTRLTVV.